This T cell receptor beta chain was found in a study of T cells in Graves' hyperthyroidism and ophthalmopathy. This clonotype was counted once. Relative to the germline gene, one junction end is altered; a read error may explain this. TCR beta CDR3 region amplification was performed from RNA transcripts. First-round RT-PCR targeting the TCR CDR3 was performed with the HTBI primer set. TCRdb re-analysed the multiplex PCR reads in MiXCR, keeping a single row per CDR3 protein. The sample comprises hundreds of thousands of distinct CDR3 sequences, 11% to 15% of which are singletons, and about 10% rests with the top ten. Sequences were obtained from blood. This clonotype was obtained from a woman aged 18-30 years with Graves' hyperthyroidism.

The CDR3 nucleotides read TGCGCCAGCAGCCAAGCCCGGACCCTCTGGTCTGAGCAGTTCTTC. It codes for CASSQARTLWSEQFF. The gene calls are TRBV2 and TRBJ2-1; D gene ambiguous. This CDR3 spans 15 amino acids. CDR1 and CDR2 from the germline V gene are SNHLY and FYNNEI.